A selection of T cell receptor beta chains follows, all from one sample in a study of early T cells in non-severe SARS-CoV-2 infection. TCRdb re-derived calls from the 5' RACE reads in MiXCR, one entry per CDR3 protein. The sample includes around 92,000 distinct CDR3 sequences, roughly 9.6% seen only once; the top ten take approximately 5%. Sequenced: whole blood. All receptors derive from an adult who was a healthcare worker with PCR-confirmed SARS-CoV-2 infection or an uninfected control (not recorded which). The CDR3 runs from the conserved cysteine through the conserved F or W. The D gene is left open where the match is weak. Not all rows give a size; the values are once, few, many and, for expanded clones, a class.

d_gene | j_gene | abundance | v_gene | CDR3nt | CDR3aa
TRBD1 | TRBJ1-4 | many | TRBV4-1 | TGCGCCAGCAGCTCCACTCGGGACAGGGATGAAAAACTGTTTTTT | CASSSTRDRDEKLFF
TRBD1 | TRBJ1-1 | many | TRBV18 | TGTGCCAGCTCACCACCGGGACAGGTTGAAGCTTTCTTT | CASSPPGQVEAFF
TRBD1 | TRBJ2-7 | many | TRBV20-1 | TGCAGTGCTAGAGATTTGGGGGACAGCCGCTACTACGAGCAGTACTTC | CSARDLGDSRYYEQYF
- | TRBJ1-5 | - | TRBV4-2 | TGTGCCAGCAGCCAAGCGAGGGATCAGCCCCAGCATTTT | CASSQARDQPQHF
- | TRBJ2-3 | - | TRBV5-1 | TGCGCCAGCAGCTTGCAACAGATCACAGATACGCAGTATTTT | CASSLQQITDTQYF
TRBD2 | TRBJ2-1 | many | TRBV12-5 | TGTGCTAGCCGGGCTAGCGGAGAAGATGAGCAGTTCTTC | CASRASGEDEQFF
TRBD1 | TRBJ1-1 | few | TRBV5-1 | TGCGCCAGCAGCCTAATCCGGGACAGGGAACCCACTGAAGCTTTCTTT | CASSLIRDREPTEAFF
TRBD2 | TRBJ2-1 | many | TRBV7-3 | TGTGCCAGCAGCCTTCAGCGGGGGGGCCGGAATGAGCAGTTCTTC | CASSLQRGGRNEQFF
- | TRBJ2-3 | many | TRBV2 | TGTGCCAGCAACGCGGAGGCCACAGATACGCAGTATTTT | CASNAEATDTQYF
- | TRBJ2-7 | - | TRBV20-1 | TGCAGTGCTAGAGAGCCCAGAGGACCCAATCTCGAGCAGTACTTC | CSAREPRGPNLEQYF
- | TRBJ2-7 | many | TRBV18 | TGTGCCAGCTCACCCCTCCGGAGGGCTACCTACGAGCAGTACTTC | CASSPLRRATYEQYF
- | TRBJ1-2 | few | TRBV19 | TGTGCCAGTAGTCGCCGCGCCTATGGCTACACCTTC | CASSRRAYGYTF
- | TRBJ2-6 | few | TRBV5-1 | TGCGCCAGCAGCTTGGGGGGGCCTGGGGCCAACGTCCTGACTTTC | CASSLGGPGANVLTF
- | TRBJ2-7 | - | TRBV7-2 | TGTGCCAGCAGCTTGATGTTGGGTGCGCCGACCTACGAGCAGTACTTC | CASSLMLGAPTYEQYF
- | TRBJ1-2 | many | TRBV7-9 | TGTGCCAGCAGTCTGGAGGGGCTGGCCTATGGCTACACCTTC | CASSLEGLAYGYTF
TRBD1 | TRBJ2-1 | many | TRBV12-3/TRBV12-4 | TGTGCCAGCAGTTCGGACAGGTACAATGAGCAGTTCTTC | CASSSDRYNEQFF
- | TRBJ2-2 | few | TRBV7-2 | TGTGCCAGCGCCGACTTAAACACCGGGGAGCTGTTTTTT | CASADLNTGELFF
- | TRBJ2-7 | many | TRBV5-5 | TGTGCCAGCACCACCGGCGGTAACTACGAGCAGTACTTC | CASTTGGNYEQYF